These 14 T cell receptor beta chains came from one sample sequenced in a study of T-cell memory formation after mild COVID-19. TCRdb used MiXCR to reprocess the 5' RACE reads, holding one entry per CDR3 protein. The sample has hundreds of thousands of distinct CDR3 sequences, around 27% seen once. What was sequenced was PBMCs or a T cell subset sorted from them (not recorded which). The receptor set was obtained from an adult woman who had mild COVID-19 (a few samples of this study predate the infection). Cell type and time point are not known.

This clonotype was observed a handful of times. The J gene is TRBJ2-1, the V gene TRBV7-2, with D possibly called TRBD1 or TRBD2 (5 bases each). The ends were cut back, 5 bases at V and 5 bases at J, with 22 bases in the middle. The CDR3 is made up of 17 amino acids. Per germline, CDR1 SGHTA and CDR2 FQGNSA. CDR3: CASSQVWYGATHNEQFF. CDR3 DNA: TGTGCCAGCAGCCAAGTCTGGTACGGGGCTACCCACAATGAGCAGTTCTTC. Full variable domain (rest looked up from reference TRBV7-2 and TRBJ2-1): GAGVSQSPSNKVTEKGKDVELRCDPISGHTALYWYRQSLGQGLEFLIYFQGNSAPDKSGLPSDRFSAERTGGSVSTLTIQRTQQEDSAVYLCASSQVWYGATHNEQFFGPGTRLTVL.

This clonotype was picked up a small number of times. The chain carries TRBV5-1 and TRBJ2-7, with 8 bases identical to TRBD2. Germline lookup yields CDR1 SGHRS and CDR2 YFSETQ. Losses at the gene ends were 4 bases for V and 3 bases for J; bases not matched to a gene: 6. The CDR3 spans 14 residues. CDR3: CASSATSAYYEQYF. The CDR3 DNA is TGCGCCAGCAGCGCGACTAGCGCCTACTACGAGCAGTACTTC.

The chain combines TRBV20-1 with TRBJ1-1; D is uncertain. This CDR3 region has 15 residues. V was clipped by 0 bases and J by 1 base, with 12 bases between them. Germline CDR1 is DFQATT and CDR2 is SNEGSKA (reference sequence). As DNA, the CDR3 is TGCAGTGCTAGAGACCCTATAAAGGGGAACACTGAAGCTTTCTTT. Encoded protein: CSARDPIKGNTEAFF.

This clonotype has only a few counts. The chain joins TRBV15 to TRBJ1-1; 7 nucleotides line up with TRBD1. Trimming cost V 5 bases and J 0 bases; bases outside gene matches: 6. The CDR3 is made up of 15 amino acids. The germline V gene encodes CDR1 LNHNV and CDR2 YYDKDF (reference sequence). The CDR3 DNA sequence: TGTGCCACCAGCCGGGACAGATACATGAACACTGAAGCTTTCTTT. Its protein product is CATSRDRYMNTEAFF.

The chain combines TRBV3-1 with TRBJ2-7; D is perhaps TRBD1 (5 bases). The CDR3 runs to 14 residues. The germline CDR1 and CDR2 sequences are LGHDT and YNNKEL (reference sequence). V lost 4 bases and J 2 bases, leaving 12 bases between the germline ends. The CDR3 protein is CASSPDNLAYEQYF. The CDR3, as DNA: TGTGCCAGCAGCCCGGACAACCTAGCCTACGAGCAGTACTTC.

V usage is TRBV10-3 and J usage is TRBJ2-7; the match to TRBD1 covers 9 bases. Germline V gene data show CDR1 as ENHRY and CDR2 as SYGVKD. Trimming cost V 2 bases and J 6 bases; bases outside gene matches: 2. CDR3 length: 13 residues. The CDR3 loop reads CAISEATGGEQYF. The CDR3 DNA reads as TGTGCCATCAGTGAGGCGACAGGGGGCGAGCAGTACTTC.

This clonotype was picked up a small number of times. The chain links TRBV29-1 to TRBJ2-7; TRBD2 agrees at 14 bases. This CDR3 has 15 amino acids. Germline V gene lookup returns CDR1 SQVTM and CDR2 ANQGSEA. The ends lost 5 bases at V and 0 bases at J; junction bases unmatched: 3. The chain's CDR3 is CSVLGTSGSSYEQYF. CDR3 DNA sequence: TGCAGCGTTCTGGGGACTAGCGGGAGCTCCTACGAGCAGTACTTC.

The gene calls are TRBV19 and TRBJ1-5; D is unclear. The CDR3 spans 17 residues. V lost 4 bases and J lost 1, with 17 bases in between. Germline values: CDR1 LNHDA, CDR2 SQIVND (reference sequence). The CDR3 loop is CASSTPPTILSNQPQHF. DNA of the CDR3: TGTGCCAGTAGTACGCCTCCGACGATACTAAGCAATCAGCCCCAGCATTTT. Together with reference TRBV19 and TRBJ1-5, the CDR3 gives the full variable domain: DGGITQSPKYLFRKEGQNVTLSCEQNLNHDAMYWYRQDPGQGLRLIYYSQIVNDFQKGDIAEGYSVSREKKESFPLTVTSAQKNPTAFYLCASSTPPTILSNQPQHFGDGTRLSIL.

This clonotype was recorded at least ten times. CDR3 sequence (DNA): TGCAGTGCTTCGAAACAGGGGGCCAACTCAGGGGGCTACACCTTC. This codes for CSASKQGANSGGYTF. The chain is built from TRBV20-1 and TRBJ1-2, with TRBD1 matching 9 bases. CDR1 is DFQATT and CDR2 is SNEGSKA in the germline V gene (reference sequence). V gave up 5 bases and J gave up 8 bases; unmatched junction bases: 15. The CDR3 is 15 residues long.

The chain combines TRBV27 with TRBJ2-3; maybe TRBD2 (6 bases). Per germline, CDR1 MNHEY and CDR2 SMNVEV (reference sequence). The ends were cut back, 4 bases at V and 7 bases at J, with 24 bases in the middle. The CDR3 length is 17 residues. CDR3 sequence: CASSSPAGWRGVNTQYF. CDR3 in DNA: TGTGCCAGCAGTTCCCCCGCGGGGTGGAGGGGAGTGAATACGCAGTATTTT.

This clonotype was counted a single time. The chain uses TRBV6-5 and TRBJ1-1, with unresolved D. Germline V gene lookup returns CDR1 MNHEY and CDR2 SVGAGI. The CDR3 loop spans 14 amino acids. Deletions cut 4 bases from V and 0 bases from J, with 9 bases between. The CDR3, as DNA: TGTGCCAGCAGTTTTCACGGGGTGAACACTGAAGCTTTCTTT. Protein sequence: CASSFHGVNTEAFF.

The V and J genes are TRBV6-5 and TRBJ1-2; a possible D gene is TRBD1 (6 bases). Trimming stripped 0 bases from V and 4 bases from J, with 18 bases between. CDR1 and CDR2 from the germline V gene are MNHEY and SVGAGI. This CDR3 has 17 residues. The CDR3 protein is CASSYSDPKGGGYGYTF. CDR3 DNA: TGTGCCAGCAGTTACTCCGATCCTAAGGGGGGAGGCTATGGCTACACCTTC.

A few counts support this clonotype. The CDR3: CASSPRTGTGNTEAFF. The DNA for the CDR3 is TGTGCCAGCAGCCCCCGGACAGGGACAGGGAACACTGAAGCTTTCTTT. The chain combines TRBV4-2 with TRBJ1-1; TRBD1 matches at 8 bases. CDR3 length equals 16 residues. Germline CDR1 LGHNA, CDR2 YNFKEQ. V gave up 4 bases and J gave up 1 base; unmatched junction bases: 8.

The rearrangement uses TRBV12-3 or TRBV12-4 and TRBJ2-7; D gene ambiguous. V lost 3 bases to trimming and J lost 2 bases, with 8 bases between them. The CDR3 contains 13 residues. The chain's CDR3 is CASSFSQAYEQYF. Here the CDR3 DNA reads TGTGCCAGCAGTTTTAGTCAGGCCTACGAGCAGTACTTC.